These 14 T cell receptor beta chains share one sample of origin, sequenced in a study of T-cell memory formation after mild COVID-19. MiXCR, run by TCRdb on the 5' RACE reads, gives a single entry per CDR3 protein. Among 120,000 to 150,000 distinct CDR3 sequences, under 25% were seen once, and the ten largest hold approximately 2.4%. The sequenced material came from PBMCs or a T cell subset sorted from them (not recorded which). The receptors shown here come from an adult woman who had mild COVID-19 (a few samples of this study predate the infection). Cell type and time point are not known.

This clonotype was seen only a few times. Here the CDR3 reads CASSSLPGTGVIYGYTF. DNA for the CDR3: TGTGCCAGCAGTTCCCTTCCCGGGACAGGGGTTATCTATGGCTACACCTTC. The chain joins TRBV12-3 or TRBV12-4 to TRBJ1-2; 10 nucleotides match TRBD1. This CDR3 is 17 amino acids long. Germline trimming cut 4 bases from V and 4 bases from J; bases unmatched to any gene: 12.

The chain employs TRBV5-6 and TRBJ2-7; D is perhaps TRBD2 (6 bases). Germline V gene sequence: CDR1 SGHDT, CDR2 YYEEEE. Trimming pared 2 bases from V and 3 bases from J, leaving 12 bases between. CDR3 size: 14 residues. CDR3 sequence (DNA): TGTGCCAGCAGCTTTTACTGGCGGGACTACGAGCAGTACTTC. It yields the protein CASSFYWRDYEQYF.

The chain employs TRBV4-1 and TRBJ1-2; D possibly corresponds to TRBD1 (5 bases). V lost 7 bases to trimming and J lost 5 bases, with 17 bases between them. The CDR3 extends over 14 amino acids. In germline, CDR1 is MGHRA, CDR2 YSYEKL. CDR3: CASTGTFSGYGYTF. The CDR3 DNA reads TGCGCCAGCACCGGGACGTTCTCTGGTTATGGCTACACCTTC.

This chain joins TRBV4-2 and TRBJ2-2; D is possibly TRBD1 (6 bases). V was cut by 4 bases and J by 5 bases, with 14 bases left in between. Germline V gives CDR1 LGHNA, CDR2 YNFKEQ. This CDR3 comprises 15 residues. The DNA for the CDR3 is TGTGCCAGCAGCCTCAGGGGATCGTATACCGGGGAGCTGTTTTTT. This sequence encodes CASSLRGSYTGELFF.

The J gene is TRBJ2-7, the V gene TRBV4-2; no clear D. V lost 0 bases, J lost 4 bases, and 13 bases lay in between. The germline gives CDR1 LGHNA, CDR2 YNFKEQ. This CDR3 is 15 amino acids long. The CDR3 is CASSQDEGEGYEQYF. The CDR3 DNA is TGTGCCAGCAGCCAAGATGAAGGAGAAGGATACGAGCAGTACTTC.

The chain joins TRBV19 to TRBJ2-7; 7 positions agree with TRBD2. V was pared by 4 bases and J by 3 bases, with 9 bases of the junction left unmatched. CDR3 length equals 15 residues. Looked up from germline, CDR1 is LNHDA and CDR2 is SQIVND (reference sequence). In DNA, the CDR3 is TGTGCCAGTAGTAGAGAGACCGGGACTAACTACGAGCAGTACTTC. Encoded protein: CASSRETGTNYEQYF.

In this sample, this clonotype turned up once. The chain is built from TRBV20-1 and TRBJ2-2; no reliable D call. CDR3 size: 12 residues. Trimming took off 5 bases at V and 1 base at J, with 5 bases between the two ends. CDR1 is DFQATT, CDR2 SNEGSKA, per germline (reference sequence). Here the CDR3 reads CSALVNTGELFF. The CDR3 DNA follows: TGCAGTGCTTTGGTGAACACCGGGGAGCTGTTTTTT.

This clonotype has only a few counts. The gene calls are TRBV27 and TRBJ2-5, with 13 nucleotides matching TRBD2. This CDR3 is 16 amino acids long. Germline values: CDR1 MNHEY, CDR2 SMNVEV (reference sequence). V dropped 3 bases and J dropped 5; count of bases not matched to a gene: 6. The CDR3 loop reads CASSFRLAGGGETQYF. The CDR3 DNA is TGTGCCAGCAGTTTTAGACTAGCGGGAGGTGGGGAGACCCAGTACTTC.

The chain uses TRBV2 and TRBJ2-2; D is undetermined. This CDR3 has 11 amino acids. V was clipped by 7 bases and J by 9 bases, with 9 bases between them. In germline, CDR1 is SNHLY, CDR2 FYNNEI. In DNA, the CDR3 is TGTGCCAGCACGACTGCTCGGGAGCTGTTTTTT. Translation: CASTTARELFF. The variable domain in full, completed from reference TRBV2 and TRBJ2-2, reads EPEVTQTPSHQVTQMGQEVILRCVPISNHLYFYWYRQILGQKVEFLVSFYNNEISEKSEIFDDQFSVERPDGSNFTLKIRSTKLEDSAMYFCASTTARELFFGEGSRLTVL.

The V call is TRBV4-3, the J call TRBJ2-1, with 12 positions matching TRBD2. CDR1 is LGHNA and CDR2 is YSLEER in the germline V gene. Trimming removed 4 bases from V and 8 bases from J; junction bases left unmatched: 6. CDR3 length: 15 residues. The CDR3 here is CASSPTSGSLDEQFF. The DNA of the CDR3 is TGCGCCAGCAGCCCGACTAGCGGGAGTCTCGATGAGCAGTTCTTC.

This chain connects TRBV15 to TRBJ2-5; D not certain. The CDR3 is 14 residues long. V lost 1 base to trimming and J lost 2 bases, with 8 bases between them. The germline V gene encodes CDR1 LNHNV and CDR2 YYDKDF (reference sequence). CDR3 amino acids: CATSRADTQETQYF. CDR3 DNA: TGTGCCACCAGCAGAGCAGACACTCAAGAGACCCAGTACTTC.

The rearrangement joins TRBV20-1 to TRBJ2-1; no clear D gene. The CDR3 has 12 amino acids. The V gene lost 3 bases and the J gene lost 10 bases, with 13 bases spanning the gap. In germline, CDR1 is DFQATT, CDR2 SNEGSKA (reference sequence). The CDR3 DNA is TGCAGTGCTAGCCTCTTAAACCGAGAGCAGTTCTTC. Protein sequence: CSASLLNREQFF.

For the CDR3, the DNA is TGTGCCAGCAGTTTGGACTGGCGAAGCTCCTACAATGAGCAGTTCTTC. Translating it yields CASSLDWRSSYNEQFF. This chain uses TRBV27 with TRBJ2-1, with D tentatively TRBD2 (5 bases). V lost 3 bases and J 0 bases, leaving 12 bases between the germline ends. The CDR3 sequence is 16 residues long. The germline gives CDR1 MNHEY, CDR2 SMNVEV (reference sequence).

The rearrangement joins TRBV5-4 to TRBJ1-1; the D gene is possibly TRBD1 (6 bases). Germline-derived CDR1 and CDR2 are SGHNT and YYREEE (reference sequence). V was clipped by 4 bases and J by 3 bases, with 19 bases between them. CDR3 length equals 16 residues. CDR3 DNA sequence: TGTGCCAGCAGCGAAAAATCTCTGGCAGGGGACACTGAAGCTTTCTTT. It yields the protein CASSEKSLAGDTEAFF.